The rows below give T cell receptor beta chains drawn from one sample of a study of cytomegalovirus exposure and HLA in healthy donors. Produced via immunoSEQ multiplex PCR; TCRdb's table is partial and in-frame only. The table has 210,000 or so clones, approximately 90% seen once; the top ten hold approximately 1%. The specimen sequenced was PBMCs. These TCRs come from a woman between 18 and 30 years old in good health and CMV-seronegative. The CDR3 runs from the conserved cysteine through the conserved F or W. D genes are given only for firm matches. For some rows the clone size is stated as once, few or many, or as a class when expanded; others skip it.

>TRBV5-5|18|TRBJ2-4|.|TRBD1
CASSSRQGEVTAKNIQYF
TGTGCCAGCAGCTCTAGACAGGGCGAGGTGACGGCCAAAAACATTCAGTACTTC
>TRBV5-5|15|TRBJ2-2|.|.
CASSKTHSNTGELFF
TGTGCCAGCAGCAAGACACATTCGAACACCGGGGAGCTGTTTTTT
>TRBV28|16|TRBJ2-1|.|.
CASSLLGTRGGNEQFF
TGTGCCAGCAGTCTACTTGGGACAAGGGGGGGGAATGAGCAGTTCTTC
>TRBV5-1|16|TRBJ2-5|.|TRBD2
CASSWTSGAFQETQYF
TGCGCCAGCAGCTGGACTAGCGGGGCTTTCCAAGAGACCCAGTACTTC
>TRBV28|15|TRBJ2-1|.|TRBD2
CASSLRGLARNEQFF
TGTGCCAGCAGTTTACGCGGACTAGCTCGCAATGAGCAGTTCTTC
>TRBV30|15|TRBJ2-1|.|TRBD2
CAWSVRTSRYNEQFF
TGTGCCTGGAGTGTACGGACTAGCCGATACAATGAGCAGTTCTTC
>TRBV5-1|13|TRBJ1-2|.|TRBD1
CASSSTGDYGYTF
TGCGCCAGCAGCTCAACAGGGGACTATGGCTACACCTTC
>TRBV9|17|TRBJ2-3|once|.
CASSPFVLSTVADTQYF
TGTGCCAGCAGCCCGTTTGTTCTAAGTACAGTCGCAGATACGCAGTATTTT
>TRBV9|14|TRBJ2-1|once|.
CASSATASYNEQFF
TGTGCCAGCAGCGCCACAGCCTCCTACAATGAGCAGTTCTTC
>TRBV4-1|16|TRBJ1-3|.|TRBD1
CASSQDRTGAGNTIYF
TGCGCCAGCAGCCAAGACCGGACAGGGGCTGGAAACACCATATATTTT
>TRBV7-2|16|TRBJ1-5|.|TRBD1
CASSKARDSRIRPQHF
TGTGCCAGCAGCAAGGCCCGGGACAGTCGAATCAGGCCCCAGCATTTT
>TRBV5-1|15|TRBJ2-7|.|.
CASSLASQPPGEQYF
TGCGCCAGCAGCTTGGCCTCCCAGCCCCCGGGGGAGCAGTACTTC
>TRBV7-6|16|TRBJ2-5|.|TRBD1
CASSPPGTVHQETQYF
TGTGCCAGCAGCCCACCAGGGACAGTCCATCAAGAGACCCAGTACTTC
>TRBV7-9|16|TRBJ1-1|.|TRBD1
CASSRTDRGLGTEAFF
TGTGCCAGCAGCCGGACCGACAGGGGGCTGGGCACTGAAGCTTTCTTT
>TRBV7-2|17|TRBJ2-7|.|TRBD2
CASSLETSGRGSYEQYF
TGTGCCAGCAGCTTAGAAACTAGCGGGAGGGGGTCCTACGAGCAGTACTTC
>TRBV18|14|TRBJ2-7|.|.
CASSLGLATYEQYF
TGTGCCAGCTCACTCGGACTGGCTACTTACGAGCAGTACTTC
>TRBV15|16|TRBJ2-1|.|.
CATSLRRLGDYNEQFF
TGTGCCACCAGCTTACGACGACTAGGGGACTACAATGAGCAGTTCTTC
>TRBV9|13|TRBJ1-1|.|.
CASSVDRVGEAFF
TGTGCCAGCAGCGTAGACAGGGTCGGTGAAGCTTTCTTT
>TRBV7-9|12|TRBJ1-1|.|.
CASSLTDTEAFF
TGTGCCAGCAGCTTAACGGACACTGAAGCTTTCTTT